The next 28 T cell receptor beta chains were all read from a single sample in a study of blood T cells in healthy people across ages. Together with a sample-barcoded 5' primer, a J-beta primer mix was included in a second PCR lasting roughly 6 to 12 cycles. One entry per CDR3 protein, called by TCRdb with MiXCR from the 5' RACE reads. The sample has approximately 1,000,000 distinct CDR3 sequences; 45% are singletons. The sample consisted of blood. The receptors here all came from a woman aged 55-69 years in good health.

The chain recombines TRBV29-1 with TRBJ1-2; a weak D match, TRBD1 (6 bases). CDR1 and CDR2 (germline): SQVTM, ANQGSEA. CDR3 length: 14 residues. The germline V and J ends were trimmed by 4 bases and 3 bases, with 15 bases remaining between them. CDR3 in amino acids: CSVGGGGGYYGYTF. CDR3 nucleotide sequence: TGCAGCGTTGGGGGAGGTGGGGGCTACTATGGCTACACCTTC.

The CDR3 region has the DNA TGCGCCAGCAGCTCGGACAGGCCCGCCTACGAGCAGTACTTC. Translation gives CASSSDRPAYEQYF. This chain links TRBV5-1 with TRBJ2-7, with 7 nucleotides matching TRBD1. The trim removed 3 bases at V and 2 bases at J, leaving 5 bases unmatched. Germline V gene sequence: CDR1 SGHRS, CDR2 YFSETQ. This CDR3 has 14 amino acids.

CDR3 loop: CASLLAGGNTIYF. CDR3 nucleotide sequence: TGTGCCAGCCTACTAGCGGGAGGAAACACCATATATTTT. This sequence joins TRBV28 and TRBJ1-3, with unresolved D. This CDR3 is built from 13 residues. The V gene lost 8 bases and the J gene lost 4 bases, with 12 bases spanning the gap. From germline, CDR1 is MDHEN and CDR2 SYDVKM.

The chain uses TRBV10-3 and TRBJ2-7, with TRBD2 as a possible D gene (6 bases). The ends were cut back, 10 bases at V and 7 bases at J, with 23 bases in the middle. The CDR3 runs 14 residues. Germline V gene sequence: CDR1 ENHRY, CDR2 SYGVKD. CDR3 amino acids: CATWGVPNYNEQYF. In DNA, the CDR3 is TGTGCCACCTGGGGGGTCCCAAACTACAATGAGCAGTACTTC.

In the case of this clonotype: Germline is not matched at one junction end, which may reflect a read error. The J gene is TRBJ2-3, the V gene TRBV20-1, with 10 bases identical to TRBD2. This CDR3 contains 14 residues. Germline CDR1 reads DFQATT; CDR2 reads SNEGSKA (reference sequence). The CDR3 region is CSVPKRGGTGTQYF. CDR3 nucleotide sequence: TGCAGTGTTCCCAAGCGGGGGGGTACAGGTACGCAGTATTTT.

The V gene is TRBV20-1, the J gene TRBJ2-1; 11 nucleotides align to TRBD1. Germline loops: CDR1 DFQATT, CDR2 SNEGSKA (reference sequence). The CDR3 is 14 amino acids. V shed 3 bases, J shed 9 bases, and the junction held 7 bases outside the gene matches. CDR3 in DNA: TGCAGTGCTAGCCTGGGACAGGGGGTGGGTGAGCAGTTCTTC. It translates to CSASLGQGVGEQFF.

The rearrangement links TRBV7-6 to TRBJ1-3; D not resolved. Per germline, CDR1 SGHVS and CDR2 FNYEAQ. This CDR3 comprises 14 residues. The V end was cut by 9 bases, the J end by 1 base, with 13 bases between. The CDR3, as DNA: TGTGCCAGTTCTCCCCAGAGGTCTGGAAACACCATATATTTT. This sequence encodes CASSPQRSGNTIYF.

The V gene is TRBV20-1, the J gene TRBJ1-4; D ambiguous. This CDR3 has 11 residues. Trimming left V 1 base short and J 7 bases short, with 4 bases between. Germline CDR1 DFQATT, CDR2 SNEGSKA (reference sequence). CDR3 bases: TGCAGTGCTAGAGTGAGTGAAAAACTGTTTTTT. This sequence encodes CSARVSEKLFF.

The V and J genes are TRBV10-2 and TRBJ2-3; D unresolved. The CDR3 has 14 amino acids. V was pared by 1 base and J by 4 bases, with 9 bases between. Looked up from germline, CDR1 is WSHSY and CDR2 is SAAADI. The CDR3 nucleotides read TGCGCCAGCAGTGAGTTTAGATCGGCAGATACGCAGTATTTT. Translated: CASSEFRSADTQYF.

In nucleotides, the CDR3 is TGTGCCAGCAGTTACGCCGGGAGGGAGCAGTACTTC. As protein: CASSYAGREQYF. The rearrangement links TRBV6-6 to TRBJ2-5; TRBD2 matches at 8 bases. CDR3 size: 12 residues. V gave up 2 bases and J gave up 11 bases; unmatched junction bases: 4. Germline CDR1 MNHNY, CDR2 SVGAGI (reference sequence).

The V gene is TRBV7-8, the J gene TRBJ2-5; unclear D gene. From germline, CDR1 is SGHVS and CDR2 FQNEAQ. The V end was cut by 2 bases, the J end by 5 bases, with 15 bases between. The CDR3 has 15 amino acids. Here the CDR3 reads CASSLLNGRVETQYF. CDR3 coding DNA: TGTGCCAGCAGCTTATTAAATGGACGGGTTGAGACCCAGTACTTC.

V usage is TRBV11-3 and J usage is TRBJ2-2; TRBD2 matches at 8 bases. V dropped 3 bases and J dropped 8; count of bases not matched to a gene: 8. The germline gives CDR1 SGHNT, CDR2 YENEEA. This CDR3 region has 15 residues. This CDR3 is CASSFSGSRSGELFF. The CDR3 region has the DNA TGTGCCAGCAGCTTCAGCGGGAGTCGATCAGGGGAGCTGTTTTTT.

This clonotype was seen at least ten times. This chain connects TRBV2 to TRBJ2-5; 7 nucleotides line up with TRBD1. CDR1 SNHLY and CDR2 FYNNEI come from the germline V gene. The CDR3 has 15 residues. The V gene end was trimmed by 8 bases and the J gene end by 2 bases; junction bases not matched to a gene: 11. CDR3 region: CASGLRDSPQETQYF. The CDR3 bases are TGTGCCAGCGGCCTCCGGGACAGCCCACAAGAGACCCAGTACTTC.

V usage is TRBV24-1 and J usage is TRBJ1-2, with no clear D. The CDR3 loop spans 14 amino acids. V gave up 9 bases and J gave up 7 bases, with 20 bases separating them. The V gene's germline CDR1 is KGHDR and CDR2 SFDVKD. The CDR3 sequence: CATLEGSFPFGYTF. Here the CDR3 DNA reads TGTGCCACCCTTGAAGGGTCCTTCCCCTTTGGCTACACCTTC.

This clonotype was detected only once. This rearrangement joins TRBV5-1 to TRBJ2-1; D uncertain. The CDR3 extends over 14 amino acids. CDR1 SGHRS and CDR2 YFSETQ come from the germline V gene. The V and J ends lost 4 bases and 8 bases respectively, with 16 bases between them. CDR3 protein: CASSVLAGEDEQFF. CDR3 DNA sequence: TGCGCCAGCAGCGTGTTAGCAGGTGAGGATGAGCAGTTCTTC.

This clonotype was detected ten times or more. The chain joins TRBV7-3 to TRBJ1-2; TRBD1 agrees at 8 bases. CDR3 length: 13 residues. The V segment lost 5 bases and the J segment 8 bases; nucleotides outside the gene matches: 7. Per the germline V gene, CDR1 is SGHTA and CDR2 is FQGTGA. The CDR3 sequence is CASSPDRAGGYTF. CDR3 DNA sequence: TGTGCCAGCAGCCCGGACAGGGCGGGCGGCTACACCTTC.

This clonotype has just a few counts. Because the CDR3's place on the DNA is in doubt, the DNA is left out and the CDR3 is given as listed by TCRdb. The CDR3 sequence: CATSDFRGASYNEQFF. The chain combines TRBV24-1 with TRBJ2-1; the table's D call TRBD1 went unverified against the DNA. Germline V gene data show CDR1 as KGHDR and CDR2 as SFDVKD. Including both end residues, the CDR3 is 16 amino acids long.

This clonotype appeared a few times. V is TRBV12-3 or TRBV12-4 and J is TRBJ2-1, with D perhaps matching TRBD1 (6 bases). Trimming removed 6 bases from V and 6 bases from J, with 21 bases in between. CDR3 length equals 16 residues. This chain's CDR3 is CASSSRQDSNGNEQFF. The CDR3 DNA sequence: TGTGCCAGCAGCTCAAGACAGGATTCTAACGGCAATGAGCAGTTCTTC.

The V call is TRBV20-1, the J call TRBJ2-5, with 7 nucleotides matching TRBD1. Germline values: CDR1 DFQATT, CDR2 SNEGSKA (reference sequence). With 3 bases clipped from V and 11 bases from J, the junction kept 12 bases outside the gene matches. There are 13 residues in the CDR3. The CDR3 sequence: CSASKQGLGEQYF. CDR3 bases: TGCAGTGCTAGTAAACAGGGGCTAGGTGAGCAGTACTTC.

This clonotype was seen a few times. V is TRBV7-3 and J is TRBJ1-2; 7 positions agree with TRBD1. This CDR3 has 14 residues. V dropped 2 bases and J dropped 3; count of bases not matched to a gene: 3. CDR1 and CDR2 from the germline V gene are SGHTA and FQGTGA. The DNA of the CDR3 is TGTGCCAGCAGCTTAGGAGGACAGGACTATGGCTACACCTTC. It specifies CASSLGGQDYGYTF.

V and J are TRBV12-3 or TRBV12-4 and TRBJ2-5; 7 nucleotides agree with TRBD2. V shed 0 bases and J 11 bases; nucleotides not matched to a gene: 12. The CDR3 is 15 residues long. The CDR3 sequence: CASSLASLAVNEQYF. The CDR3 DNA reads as TGTGCCAGCAGTTTAGCGTCCCTAGCGGTCAATGAGCAGTACTTC.

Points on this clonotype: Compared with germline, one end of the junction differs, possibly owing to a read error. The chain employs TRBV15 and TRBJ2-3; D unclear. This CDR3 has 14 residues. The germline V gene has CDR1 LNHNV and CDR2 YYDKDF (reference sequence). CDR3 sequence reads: CTTSRVKRTDTQYF. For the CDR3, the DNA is TGTACCACCAGCAGAGTTAAGAGGACAGATACGCAGTATTTT.

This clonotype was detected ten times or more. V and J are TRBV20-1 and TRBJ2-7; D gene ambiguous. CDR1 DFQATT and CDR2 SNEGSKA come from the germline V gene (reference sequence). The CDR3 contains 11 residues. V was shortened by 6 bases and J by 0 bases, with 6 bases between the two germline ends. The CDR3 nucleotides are TGCAGTGCGGGTCCCTCCTACGAGCAGTACTTC. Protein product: CSAGPSYEQYF.

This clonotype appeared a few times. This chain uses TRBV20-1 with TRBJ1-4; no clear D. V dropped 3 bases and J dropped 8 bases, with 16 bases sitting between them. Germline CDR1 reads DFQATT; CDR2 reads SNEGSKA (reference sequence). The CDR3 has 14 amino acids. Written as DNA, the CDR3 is TGCAGTGCTAGGGGTATTTTAGGATACGAAAAACTGTTTTTT. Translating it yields CSARGILGYEKLFF.

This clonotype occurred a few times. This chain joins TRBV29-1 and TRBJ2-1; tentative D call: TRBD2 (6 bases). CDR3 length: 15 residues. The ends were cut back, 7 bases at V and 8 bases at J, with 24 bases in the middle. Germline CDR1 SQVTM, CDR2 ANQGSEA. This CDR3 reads CSASVLSGHSDEQFF. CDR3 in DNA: TGCAGCGCCTCTGTGTTGAGCGGGCACTCGGATGAGCAGTTCTTC.

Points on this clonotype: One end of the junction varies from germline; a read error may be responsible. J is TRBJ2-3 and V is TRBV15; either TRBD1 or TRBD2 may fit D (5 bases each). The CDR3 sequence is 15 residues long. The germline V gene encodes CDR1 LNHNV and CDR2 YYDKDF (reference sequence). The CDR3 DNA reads TGTGCCATCAGCAGAGGGGCAGCCGAGGAGGATACGCAGTATTTT. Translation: CAISRGAAEEDTQYF.

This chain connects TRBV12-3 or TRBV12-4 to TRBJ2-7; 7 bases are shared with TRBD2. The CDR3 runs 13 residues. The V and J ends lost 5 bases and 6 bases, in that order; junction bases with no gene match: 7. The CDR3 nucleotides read TGTGCCAGCAGTCCAGGACTAGTAACCGAGCAGTACTTC. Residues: CASSPGLVTEQYF.

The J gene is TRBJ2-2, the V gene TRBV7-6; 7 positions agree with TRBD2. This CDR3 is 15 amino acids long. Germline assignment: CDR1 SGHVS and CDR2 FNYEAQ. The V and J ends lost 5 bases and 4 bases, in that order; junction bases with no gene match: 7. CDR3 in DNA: TGTGCCAGCAGCCGGACTAGTTTCGCCACCGGGGAGCTGTTTTTT. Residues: CASSRTSFATGELFF.